This T cell receptor beta chain was identified in a study of blood T cell repertoires in COVID-19. Germline CDR1 reads SGDLS; CDR2 reads YYNGEE. Trimming took 6 bases from V and 0 from J, leaving 19 bases between them. The CDR3 contains 17 residues. The repertoire was sequenced with immunoSEQ multiplex PCR; TCRdb's copy has only in-frame clones and lacks some. The table lists 240,000 or so clones, around 90% of them singletons, with 0.87% in the top ten. This receptor was obtained from a man aged 45-65 years who had been exposed to COVID-19. The chain employs TRBV9 and TRBJ1-5; perhaps TRBD1 as D (6 bases). Sequences were obtained from PBMCs or T cells enriched from blood (not recorded which). The CDR3 sequence is CASTPTGTLNSNQPQHF. The CDR3 coding sequence is TGTGCCAGCACCCCAACCGGGACATTGAATAGCAATCAGCCCCAGCATTTT.